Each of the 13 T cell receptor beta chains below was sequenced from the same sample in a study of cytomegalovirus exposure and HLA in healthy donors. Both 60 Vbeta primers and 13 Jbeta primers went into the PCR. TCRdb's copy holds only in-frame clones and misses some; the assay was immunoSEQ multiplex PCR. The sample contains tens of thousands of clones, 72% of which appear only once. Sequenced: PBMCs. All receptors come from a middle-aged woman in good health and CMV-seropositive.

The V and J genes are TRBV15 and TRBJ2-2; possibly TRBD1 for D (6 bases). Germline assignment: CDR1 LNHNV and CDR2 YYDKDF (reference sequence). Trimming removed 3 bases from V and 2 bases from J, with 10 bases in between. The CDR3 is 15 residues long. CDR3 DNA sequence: TGTGCCACCAGCAGCGGACAGTTCAACACCGGGGAGCTGTTTTTT. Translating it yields CATSSGQFNTGELFF.

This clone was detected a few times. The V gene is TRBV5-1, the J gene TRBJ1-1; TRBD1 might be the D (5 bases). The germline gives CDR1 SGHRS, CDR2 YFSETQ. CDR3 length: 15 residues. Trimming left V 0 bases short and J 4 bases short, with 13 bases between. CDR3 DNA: TGCGCCAGCAGCTTGGGGTCGGGGGTACCCACTGAAGCTTTCTTT. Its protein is CASSLGSGVPTEAFF.

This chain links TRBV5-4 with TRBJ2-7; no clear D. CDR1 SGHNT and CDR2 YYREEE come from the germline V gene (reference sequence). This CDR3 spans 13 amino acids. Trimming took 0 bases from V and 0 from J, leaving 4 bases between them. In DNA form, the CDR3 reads TGTGCCAGCAGCTTGGGCAGCTCCTACGAGCAGTACTTC. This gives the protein CASSLGSSYEQYF.

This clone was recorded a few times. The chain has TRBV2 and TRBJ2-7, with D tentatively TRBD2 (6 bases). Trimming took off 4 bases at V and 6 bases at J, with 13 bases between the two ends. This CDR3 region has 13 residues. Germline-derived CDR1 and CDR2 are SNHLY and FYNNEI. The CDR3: CASSVGGESEQYF. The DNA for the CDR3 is TGTGCCAGCAGTGTTGGAGGGGAAAGCGAGCAGTACTTC.

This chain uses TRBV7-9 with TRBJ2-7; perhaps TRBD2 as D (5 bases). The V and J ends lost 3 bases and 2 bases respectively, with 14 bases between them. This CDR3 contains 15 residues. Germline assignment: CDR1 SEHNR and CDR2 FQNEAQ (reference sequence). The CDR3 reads CASSFTGNPTYEQYF. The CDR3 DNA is TGTGCCAGCAGCTTCACGGGGAACCCCACCTACGAGCAGTACTTC.

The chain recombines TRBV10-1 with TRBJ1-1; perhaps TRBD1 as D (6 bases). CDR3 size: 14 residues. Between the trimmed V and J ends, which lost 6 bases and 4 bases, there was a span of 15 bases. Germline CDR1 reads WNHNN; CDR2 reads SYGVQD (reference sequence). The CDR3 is CASSFSGDATEAFF. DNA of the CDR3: TGCGCCAGCAGCTTTTCAGGGGATGCCACTGAAGCTTTCTTT.

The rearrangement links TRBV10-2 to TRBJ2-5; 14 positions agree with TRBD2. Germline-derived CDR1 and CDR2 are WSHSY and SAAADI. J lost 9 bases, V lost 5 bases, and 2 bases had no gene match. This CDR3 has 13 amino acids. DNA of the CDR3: TGCGCCAGCAGTCAGACTAGCGGGGGGGCCCAGTACTTC. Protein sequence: CASSQTSGGAQYF.

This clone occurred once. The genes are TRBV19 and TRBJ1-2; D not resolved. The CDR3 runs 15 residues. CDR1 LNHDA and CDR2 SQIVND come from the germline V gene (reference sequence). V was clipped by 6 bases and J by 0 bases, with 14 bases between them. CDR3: CASSVTLKANYGYTF. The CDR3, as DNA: TGTGCCAGTAGCGTGACACTCAAGGCTAACTATGGCTACACCTTC.

In DNA form, the CDR3 reads TGTGCCAGCAGCCTTCAGGGGGCATCTTCACCCCTCCACTTT. Protein sequence: CASSLQGASSPLHF. J is TRBJ1-6 and V is TRBV7-9, with 8 positions matching TRBD1. V shed 5 bases and J 9 bases; nucleotides not matched to a gene: 6. This CDR3 region has 14 residues. Germline loops: CDR1 SEHNR, CDR2 FQNEAQ (reference sequence). The full variable domain, its missing parts supplied by reference TRBV7-9 and TRBJ1-6, is DTGVSQNPRHKITKRGQNVTFRCDPISEHNRLYWYRQTLGQGPEFLTYFQNEAQLEKSRLLSDRFSAERPKGSFSTLEIQRTEQGDSAMYLCASSLQGASSPLHFGNGTRLTVT.

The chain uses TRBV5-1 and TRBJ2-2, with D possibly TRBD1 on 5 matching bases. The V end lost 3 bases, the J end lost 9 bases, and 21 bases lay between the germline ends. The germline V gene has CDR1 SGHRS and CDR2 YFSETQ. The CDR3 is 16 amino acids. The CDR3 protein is CASSSELTTLGRELFF. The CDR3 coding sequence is TGCGCCAGCAGCTCTGAGCTAACGACGTTGGGGCGGGAGCTGTTTTTT.

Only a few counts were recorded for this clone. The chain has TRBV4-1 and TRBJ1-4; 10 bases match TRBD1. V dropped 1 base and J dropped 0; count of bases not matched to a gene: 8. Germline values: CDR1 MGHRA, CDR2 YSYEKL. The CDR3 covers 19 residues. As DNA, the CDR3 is TGCGCCAGCAGCCAAGGGCTCGGGACAGGGGTGGCAACTAATGAAAAACTGTTTTTT. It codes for CASSQGLGTGVATNEKLFF.

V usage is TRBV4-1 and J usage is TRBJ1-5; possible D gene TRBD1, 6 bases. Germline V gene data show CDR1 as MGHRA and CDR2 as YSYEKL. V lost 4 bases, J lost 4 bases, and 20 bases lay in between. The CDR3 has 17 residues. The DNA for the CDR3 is TGCGCCAGCAGCCTTGAAGGGGGGGACCTTATGAATCAGCCCCAGCATTTT. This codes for CASSLEGGDLMNQPQHF.

CDR3 nucleotide sequence: TGTGCCAGCAGTGAACCCGGGACAGGGTCTCTACGCTACACCTTC. This gives the protein CASSEPGTGSLRYTF. The V gene is TRBV25-1, the J gene TRBJ1-2; TRBD1 matches 9 bases. The ends lost 2 bases at V and 9 bases at J; junction bases unmatched: 10. Germline loops: CDR1 MGHDK, CDR2 SYGVNS. The CDR3 consists of 15 residues.